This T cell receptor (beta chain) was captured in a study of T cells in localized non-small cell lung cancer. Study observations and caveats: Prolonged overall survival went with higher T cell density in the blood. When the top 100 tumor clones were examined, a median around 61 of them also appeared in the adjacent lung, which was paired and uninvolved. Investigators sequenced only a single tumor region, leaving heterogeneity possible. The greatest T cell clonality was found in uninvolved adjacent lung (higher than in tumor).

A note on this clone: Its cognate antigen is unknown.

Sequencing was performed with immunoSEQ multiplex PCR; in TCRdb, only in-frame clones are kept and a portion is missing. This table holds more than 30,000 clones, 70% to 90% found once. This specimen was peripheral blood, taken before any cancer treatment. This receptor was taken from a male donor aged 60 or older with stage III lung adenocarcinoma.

The CDR3 sequence: CASRAGAIEGTEAFF. CDR3 DNA: TGTGCCAGCAGGGCAGGGGCGATTGAGGGCACTGAAGCTTTCTTT. The rearrangement uses TRBV9 and TRBJ1-1; D is possibly TRBD1 (6 bases). Trimming stripped 5 bases from V and 4 bases from J, with 18 bases between. This CDR3 region has 15 residues. CDR1 and CDR2 from the germline V gene are SGDLS and YYNGEE.